The 10 T cell receptor beta chains given below trace back to one sample, sequenced in a study of blood T cells in healthy people across ages. For the second PCR, which ran for about 7 to 11 cycles, a sample-barcoded 5' primer and a J-beta primer mix were used. TCRdb fed the 5' RACE reads into MiXCR, producing one record per CDR3 protein. This table has nearly 1 million distinct CDR3 sequences, roughly 50% appearing once. The specimen was blood. These receptors came from a woman aged 60-75 years in good health.

The chain joins TRBV20-1 to TRBJ2-3, with D tentatively TRBD1 or TRBD2 (6 bases each). The CDR3 has 13 amino acids. Germline lookup yields CDR1 DFQATT and CDR2 SNEGSKA (reference sequence). The germline V and J ends were trimmed by 3 bases and 4 bases, with 11 bases remaining between them. Written as DNA, the CDR3 is TGCAGTGCTAGCGAGGGGGGCGCAGATACGCAGTATTTT. This codes for CSASEGGADTQYF.

This clonotype was detected a few times. The J gene is TRBJ2-4, the V gene TRBV13; 10 nucleotides line up with TRBD1. The CDR3 loop spans 17 amino acids. Looked up from germline, CDR1 is PRHDT and CDR2 is FYEKMQ (reference sequence). Trimming at V came to 1 base and at J to 10 bases, leaving 13 bases not matched to a gene. CDR3 in amino acids: CASSLVPGSGTGVIQYF. The CDR3 DNA reads TGTGCCAGCAGCTTAGTACCGGGGTCCGGGACAGGGGTTATTCAGTACTTC.

The chain couples TRBV5-6 to TRBJ2-1; 13 positions match TRBD2. The CDR3 runs 17 residues. Germline CDR1 is SGHDT and CDR2 is YYEEEE. The junction had 8 bases not matched to a gene; V was cut back by 4 bases and J by 4 bases. CDR3 sequence reads: CASSGLAGVVGYNEQFF. Here the CDR3 DNA reads TGTGCCAGCAGCGGACTAGCGGGAGTCGTTGGGTACAATGAGCAGTTCTTC.

The chain recombines TRBV5-1 with TRBJ2-1; 11 bases fit TRBD2. Germline values: CDR1 SGHRS, CDR2 YFSETQ. Germline trimming cut 3 bases from V and 8 bases from J; bases unmatched to any gene: 7. The CDR3 spans 15 residues. The CDR3, as DNA: TGCGCCAGCAGCTCCGGGACTAGCGGCATCCATGAGCAGTTCTTC. This codes for CASSSGTSGIHEQFF.

The chain couples TRBV28 to TRBJ2-1; D gene ambiguous. The J call is in doubt because the DNA end fits TRBJ2-7 better. CDR1 is MDHEN and CDR2 is SYDVKM in the germline V gene. CDR3 length: 21 residues. The CDR3 loop is CASRHIRRGNTQESSYNEQYF. The CDR3 bases are TGTGCCAGCAGACACATTAGGCGAGGAAATACCCAAGAGAGCTCCTACAATGAGCAGTACTTC.

This clonotype came up once. The chain has TRBV7-9 and TRBJ2-4; 12 bases map to TRBD2. V trimming: 4 bases; J trimming: 13 bases; junction bases outside the gene matches: 23. Germline loops: CDR1 SEHNR, CDR2 FQNEAQ (reference sequence). This CDR3 is 19 amino acids long. The DNA for the CDR3 is TGTGCCAGCAGCTCCACTCGGAGTGCGACTAGCGGGAGAATCAATGAGCAGTACTTC. This gives the protein CASSSTRSATSGRINEQYF.

The table lists this clonotype with a few counts. The chain employs TRBV14 and TRBJ2-1; possible D gene TRBD2, 6 bases. V was clipped by 0 bases and J by 5 bases, with 11 bases between them. Germline V gene data show CDR1 as SGHDN and CDR2 as FVKESK. The CDR3 runs to 15 residues. This chain's CDR3 is CASSQEGRRDNEQFF. CDR3 coding DNA: TGTGCCAGCAGCCAAGAAGGTAGGAGGGACAATGAGCAGTTCTTC.

This rearrangement joins TRBV5-1 to TRBJ2-3, with 8 bases identical to TRBD2. CDR1 is SGHRS, CDR2 YFSETQ, per germline. The CDR3 covers 15 residues. The V segment lost 4 bases and the J segment 8 bases; nucleotides outside the gene matches: 12. CDR3: CASSLGLDRTGTQYF. DNA for the CDR3: TGCGCCAGCAGCCTGGGACTAGATCGCACGGGTACGCAGTATTTT.

The chain carries TRBV18 and TRBJ2-7, with 8 nucleotides matching TRBD1. Germline CDR1 reads KGHSH; CDR2 reads LQKENI. The CDR3 contains 13 residues. With V trimmed by 2 bases and J by 12 bases, 9 bases remained unmatched. The CDR3 sequence is CASSPGTGKSTYF. The CDR3 DNA follows: TGTGCCAGCTCACCAGGGACAGGAAAGAGCACGTACTTC.

This sequence joins TRBV5-1 and TRBJ2-3; no firm D call. The CDR3 is made up of 16 amino acids. CDR1 is SGHRS and CDR2 is YFSETQ in the germline V gene. Trimming shortened V by 0 bases and J by 2 bases, and 13 bases separated the two germline ends. The CDR3 DNA sequence: TGCGCCAGCAGCTTGGCAATCAGGCCCCCCACAGATACGCAGTATTTT. Translating gives CASSLAIRPPTDTQYF.